These 5 T cell receptor beta chains were all obtained from the same sample, sequenced in a study of neurological immune-mediated disorders. TCRdb re-called the 5' RACE reads through MiXCR, storing one row per CDR3 protein. The sample gives some 87,000 distinct CDR3 sequences, 5.8% of which show up once; 7.9% is in the top ten. The time point was: longitudinal time-point 2. Input material: PBMCs. These receptor sequences come from a woman aged 55 to 70 with multiple sclerosis.

This clonotype showed up many times. The CDR3 loop is CASIPRGRIVEAFF. CDR3 DNA sequence: TGTGCCAGCATCCCGAGGGGGCGTATTGTTGAAGCTTTCTTT. The rearrangement joins TRBV27 to TRBJ1-1; TRBD1 aligns across 7 bases. Germline CDR1 reads MNHEY; CDR2 reads SMNVEV (reference sequence). The CDR3 spans 14 residues. V trimming: 7 bases; J trimming: 7 bases; junction bases outside the gene matches: 12.

This clonotype came up many times. This chain joins TRBV20-1 and TRBJ2-7; D is undetermined. The germline V gene encodes CDR1 DFQATT and CDR2 SNEGSKA (reference sequence). V was shortened by 4 bases and J by 7 bases, with 11 bases between the two germline ends. There are 11 residues in the CDR3. The CDR3 here is CSAMTPWEQYF. The CDR3 region has the DNA TGCAGTGCTATGACCCCGTGGGAGCAGTACTTC.

This clonotype was counted many times. The chain couples TRBV18 to TRBJ2-5; D is uncertain. Trimming removed 2 bases at V and 5 bases at J, with 6 bases between. The V gene's germline CDR1 is KGHSH and CDR2 LQKENI. CDR3 size: 12 residues. CDR3 protein: CASSPKEETQYF. The DNA of the CDR3 is TGTGCCAGCTCACCAAAGGAGGAGACCCAGTACTTC.

This clonotype has at least ten counts. The gene calls are TRBV29-1 and TRBJ2-7, with D possibly TRBD2 on 5 matching bases. The CDR3 is made up of 13 amino acids. V lost 4 bases to trimming and J lost 7 bases, with 17 bases between them. Germline CDR1 and CDR2: SQVTM and ANQGSEA. Here the CDR3 reads CSVGRDHEREQYF. For the CDR3, the DNA is TGCAGCGTTGGTCGTGATCACGAGCGGGAGCAGTACTTC.

This clonotype has a count of ten or more. The gene calls are TRBV12-3 or TRBV12-4 and TRBJ2-5, with TRBD1 matching 7 bases. Unmatched junction bases numbered 12, after V lost 6 bases and J lost 5 bases. The CDR3 has 15 residues. CDR3 sequence reads: CASRWDSRPRETQYF. The CDR3 DNA is TGTGCCAGCAGATGGGACAGCCGGCCTCGGGAGACCCAGTACTTC.